Listed below are T cell receptor beta chains from one sample, sequenced in a study of blood T cell repertoires in COVID-19. TCRdb's table, derived via immunoSEQ multiplex PCR, lists solely in-frame clones and lacks some. Of 250,000 or so clones listed, 85% to 90% are singletons. The sequencing input was peripheral blood. The receptors originated from a man younger than 45 with COVID-19, enrolled during active disease. CDR3s include the opening cysteine and the closing phenylalanine or tryptophan. Fields, in order: J gene, V gene, clone size, D gene, CDR3 protein, CDR3 DNA. D genes are given only for firm matches. Not every row has a clone size; where given, it reads once, few, many or a size class.

TRBJ2-1 TRBV9 . TRBD2 CASSVSGGAVNEQFF TGTGCCAGCAGCGTTAGCGGGGGGGCGGTCAATGAGCAGTTCTTC
TRBJ1-2 TRBV7-2 . . CASSLVVAVYGYTF TGTGCCAGCAGCTTAGTAGTGGCGGTCTATGGCTACACCTTC
TRBJ1-3 TRBV15 . TRBD1 CATSRDLRGSSGNTIYF TGTGCCACCAGCAGAGATCTCAGGGGGTCCTCTGGAAACACCATATATTTT
TRBJ2-1 TRBV28 . TRBD1 CASSSPQTGSAYMGEQFF TGTGCCAGCAGTTCCCCTCAGACAGGGTCTGCGTATATGGGTGAGCAGTTCTTC
TRBJ1-1 TRBV28 . TRBD1 CASRETGGGTEAFF TGTGCCAGCAGAGAGACAGGGGGGGGCACTGAAGCTTTCTTT
TRBJ2-2 TRBV5-1 . TRBD1 CASSIAGTGFNTGELFF TGCGCCAGCAGCATCGCCGGGACAGGGTTCAACACCGGGGAGCTGTTTTTT
TRBJ1-1 TRBV7-2 . . CASSLAATEAFF TGTGCCAGCAGCTTAGCGGCCACTGAAGCTTTCTTT
TRBJ1-6 TRBV2 . . CASSLLQNSPLHF TGTGCCAGCAGTCTGCTACAGAATTCACCCCTCCACTTT
TRBJ2-1 TRBV7-9 . . CASSPYGYNEQFF TGTGCCAGCAGCCCATACGGGTACAATGAGCAGTTCTTC
TRBJ2-1 TRBV7-3 . TRBD1 CASSQALGQWNNEQFF TGTGCCAGCAGCCAAGCCCTGGGACAGTGGAACAATGAGCAGTTCTTC
TRBJ2-7 TRBV19 . . CASSASRHSSYEQYF TGTGCCAGTAGTGCCAGCCGACATAGCTCCTACGAGCAGTACTTC
TRBJ2-7 TRBV6-5 . TRBD1 CASSFWDRGAYEQYF TGTGCCAGCAGTTTTTGGGACAGGGGTGCCTACGAGCAGTACTTC
TRBJ2-2 TRBV3-1/TRBV3-2 . TRBD2 CASSQGGSGTVRPANTGELFF TGTGCCAGCAGCCAAGGGGGTAGCGGGACTGTGCGACCTGCGAACACCGGGGAGCTGTTTTTT
TRBJ2-7 TRBV4-3 . TRBD2 CASSPQLAGALRRSYEQYF TGCGCCAGCAGCCCTCAACTAGCGGGGGCCCTACGTCGATCCTACGAGCAGTACTTC
TRBJ2-1 TRBV3-1/TRBV3-2 . . CASSQERAPGNEQFF TGTGCCAGCAGCCAAGAGCGGGCCCCTGGCAATGAGCAGTTCTTC
TRBJ1-5 TRBV2 . TRBD1 CASRQTGGNQPQHF TGTGCCAGCAGGCAGACAGGGGGCAATCAGCCCCAGCATTTT
TRBJ2-2 TRBV11-2 . TRBD1 CASSSSDRGGTGELFF TGTGCCAGCAGCTCCTCGGACAGGGGGGGAACCGGGGAGCTGTTTTTT
TRBJ1-2 TRBV10-2 . . CASTDGNYGYTF TGCGCCAGCACTGACGGTAACTATGGCTACACCTTC
TRBJ2-2 TRBV2 . TRBD2 CASFLAGGNTGELFF TGTGCCAGCTTCCTGGCGGGGGGGAACACCGGGGAGCTGTTTTTT
TRBJ2-7 TRBV4-1 . TRBD2 CASSQDRFGGASYEQYF TGCGCCAGCAGCCAAGACCGCTTCGGGGGGGCTTCGTACGAGCAGTACTTC
TRBJ2-1 TRBV11-2 . TRBD1 CASSSGTDHYNEQFF TGTGCCAGCAGTTCCGGGACAGATCACTACAATGAGCAGTTCTTC
TRBJ1-2 TRBV5-4 . TRBD1 CASSYRTGAYGYTF TGTGCCAGCAGCTACCGGACAGGGGCCTATGGCTACACCTTC
TRBJ2-5 TRBV7-7 . . CASSLMAGGFETQYF TGTGCCAGCAGCTTAATGGCGGGCGGCTTCGAGACCCAGTACTTC
TRBJ1-5 TRBV9 once . CASGRQGGNQPQHF TGTGCCAGCGGAAGGCAGGGCGGAAATCAGCCCCAGCATTTT
TRBJ1-1 TRBV18 . . CASGAEGGTEAFF TGTGCCAGCGGGGCGGAGGGCGGCACTGAAGCTTTCTTT
TRBJ2-7 TRBV6-5 . . CASSQQPSYEQYF TGTGCCAGCAGCCAACAGCCCTCCTACGAGCAGTACTTC
TRBJ2-7 TRBV19 . . CASSPRDGSSYEQYF TGTGCCAGTAGTCCACGGGACGGGAGCTCCTACGAGCAGTACTTC
TRBJ2-3 TRBV5-6 . . CASSMTGTDTQYF TGTGCCAGCAGCATGACAGGCACAGATACGCAGTATTTT
TRBJ2-7 TRBV28 . TRBD2 CASSPMGGAYEQYF TGTGCCAGCTCCCCCATGGGGGGGGCCTACGAGCAGTACTTC
TRBJ2-5 TRBV7-2 once TRBD2 CASSLVLLAEGETQYF TGTGCCAGCAGCTTAGTACTGCTAGCGGAGGGAGAGACCCAGTACTTC
TRBJ2-6 TRBV2 . . CASSEEARGANVLTF TGTGCCAGCAGTGAAGAAGCACGGGGGGCCAACGTCCTGACTTTC
TRBJ2-1 TRBV28 . TRBD2 CASSSGSVSDEQFF TGTGCCAGCAGTAGCGGGAGTGTCAGTGATGAGCAGTTCTTC
TRBJ2-3 TRBV30 . TRBD1 CAWGTGTTDTQYF TGTGCCTGGGGGACAGGGACCACAGATACGCAGTATTTT
TRBJ2-1 TRBV5-5 . TRBD2 CASSGAGAYNEQFF TGTGCCAGCAGCGGAGCGGGGGCCTACAATGAGCAGTTCTTC
TRBJ1-1 TRBV15 . TRBD1 CATSRGGGGGNTEAFF TGTGCCACCAGCAGAGGAGGGGGCGGCGGGAACACTGAAGCTTTCTTT
TRBJ1-1 TRBV7-9 . TRBD1 CASSLAAQGVGNTEAFF TGTGCCAGCAGCTTAGCGGCCCAGGGGGTGGGGAACACTGAAGCTTTCTTT
TRBJ2-7 TRBV7-2 few . CASSPSPGLLYEQYF TGTGCCAGCAGCCCCTCTCCGGGACTCCTCTACGAGCAGTACTTC
TRBJ1-6 TRBV7-8 . . CASGNRVSYNSPLHF TGTGCCAGCGGTAACAGGGTATCCTATAATTCACCCCTCCACTTT
TRBJ1-6 TRBV4-3 . TRBD1 CASSQAQGGNSPLHF TGCGCCAGCAGCCAAGCACAGGGGGGAAATTCACCCCTCCACTTT
TRBJ2-2 TRBV7-9 . . CASSTTGRIGELFF TGTGCCAGCAGTACAACAGGGAGAATCGGGGAGCTGTTTTTT
TRBJ1-5 TRBV21-1 . . CASSKAGQDTLPNQPQHF TGTGCCAGCAGCAAGGCGGGACAGGACACCCTACCCAATCAGCCCCAGCATTTT